This TCR beta chain was captured by sequencing in a study of blood T cells in healthy people across ages (dated by TCRdb to the mid-2010s). Regarding the complete study: In model experiments, template switching captured about one uniquely barcoded TCR beta cDNA molecule for every two T cells. Donors of different ages were randomly distributed across sequencing lanes to avoid experimental bias. For two donors (one aged 18 to 30 and one aged 80 or older), the study analyzed two additional independent replicas of 1 million unique cDNA reads from the same blood draw. To track age-related changes in TCR beta repertoire diversity, the study relied on deep sequencing normalized with unique cDNA molecular identifiers. The donors were divided into four age groups: young (average around 16 years), middle-aged (approximately 39), aged (under 70) and long-lived (around 87).

The CDR3 holds 13 amino acids from the cysteine to the phenylalanine. The entry retains the CDR3 DNA only, 39 bases that are in frame from base 1. V is shortened by 6 bases, J by 2 bases, and the region joining them spans 11 bases. CDR1 and CDR2 were assigned from the germline V gene as ENHRY and SYGVKD. Systemically healthy Caucasian individuals from Russia, around 38 in total and aged roughly 6 to 95 years, were included as donors. Each donor gave about 10 milliliters of peripheral blood, drawn into EDTA-treated Vacutainer tubes. Ficoll-Paque density-gradient centrifugation was used to isolate PBMCs, with at least 6.5 million obtained per sample. Total RNA, at least 6 micrograms per sample, was extracted from PBMCs with Trizol reagent. For every donor, flow cytometry on a PBMC aliquot measured the percentage of naive CD45RAhigh/CD27high T cells. Results and caveats for the whole study, not just this receptor: Estimates of total diversity based on one million sequenced T cells were considered lower bounds and underestimates. The long-lived group showed more naive CD4+ T cells, fewer expanded clones and increased TCR diversity than the aged group, suggesting age selection. Bulk unsorted PBMC profiling prevented conclusive comparison of naive and antigen-experienced compartments. Because donor CMV infection status was unknown, age-related changes in expanded clonotypes were potentially confounded. A strong correlation was found between observed TCR beta diversity and the percentage of naive T cells measured by flow cytometry. Observed TCR beta diversity per million T cells fell roughly linearly with age, and a significant reduction was already apparent by age roughly 40.

This clonotype was observed many times. Its recognized antigen is unknown. Per-nucleotide qualities are absent, and no much larger clonotype sits a single base away. Libraries were prepared through 5' RACE. Sequencing used an Illumina HiSeq 2500. A second PCR of roughly 7 to 11 cycles was performed with a sample-barcoded 5' primer and a J-beta primer mix. Each TCR beta cDNA molecule received a unique molecular identifier from a template-switch 5' adaptor carrying 12 random nucleotides. Each sample yielded at least 3 million CDR3-containing paired-end reads. First-strand cDNA synthesis was performed from all RNA using the Mint cDNA synthesis kit, with priming by a TRBC-specific oligonucleotide. After uracil-DNA glycosylase treatment, a first 18-cycle PCR used universal primers M1SS and BC2_uni_R on all cDNA. On the authors' methods: For normalization, 1 million high-quality reads, each with a distinct molecular identifier, were randomly selected from each sample. Instead of being binned into consensus sequences, reads with shared molecular identifiers were discarded. MiTCR, with a Q25 quality threshold and the strictest error-elimination algorithm, was used for CDR3 identification, clonotype clustering and error correction. A nonparametric unseen species model using Euler transformation provided a lower-bound estimate of total TCR beta diversity. The public reads were quality trimmed at Q25 with fastp and then assembled into clones with MiXCR by TCRdb, keeping productive beta chains. For every CDR3 protein sequence, its rows merge into one entry that carries the most common genes and DNA. The V and J calls were determined by TCRdb, not by the authors. The sample records just over 1 million distinct CDR3 sequences, under 45% of which are singletons. The ten largest account for 18% of the sample.

The chain is made from TRBV10-3 and TRBJ2-7, with a tentative D gene TRBD2 over 5 matching bases. The receptor's source is a woman in her sixties in good health. The specimen was blood. The CDR3 region has the sequence CAISHRGTYEQYF. The DNA reads TGTGCCATCAGCCACAGAGGGACCTACGAGCAGTACTTC.